This T cell receptor beta chain emerged from a study of neurological immune-mediated disorders. Maryland, USA blood bank volunteers served as healthy controls. Germline CDR1 is KGHSH and CDR2 is LQKENI. V lost 3 bases, J lost 2 bases, and 13 bases lay in between. The CDR3 is 15 residues long. TCRdb reanalysed the 5' RACE reads using MiXCR and keeps one entry per CDR3 protein. The profile shows about 38,000 distinct CDR3 sequences, nearly 5% of them singletons. This clonotype was counted at least ten times. The V call is TRBV18, the J call TRBJ2-5; possibly TRBD1 for D (6 bases). The receptor comes from a man aged 18 to 30 in good health. The sequencing input was CD4+ T cells from blood. CDR3 nucleotide sequence: TGTGCCAGCTCACCCTTAAACGGACAGCAAGAGACCCAGTACTTC. As protein: CASSPLNGQQETQYF.